Listed here are 6 T cell receptor beta chains from one sample, sequenced in a study of T-cell memory formation after mild COVID-19. TCRdb called the 5' RACE reads again in MiXCR, with one record for every CDR3 protein. The table records over 120,000 distinct CDR3 sequences, approximately 25% of them present only once. Sequenced sample: PBMCs or a T cell subset sorted from them (not recorded which). The receptors derive from an adult woman who had mild COVID-19 (a few samples of this study predate the infection). Cell type and time point are not known.

There are a few counts of this clonotype. This rearrangement joins TRBV7-2 to TRBJ2-1, with D perhaps TRBD1 (6 bases). Trimming left V 2 bases short and J 10 bases short, with 21 bases between. The V gene's germline CDR1 is SGHTA and CDR2 FQGNSA. The CDR3 is made up of 16 amino acids. In DNA form, the CDR3 reads TGTGCCAGCAGCTTAAGTCTGGGCTATCGTAGGGGGGAGCAGTTCTTC. This translates into CASSLSLGYRRGEQFF. The whole variable domain, filled in from reference TRBV7-2 and TRBJ2-1, reads GAGVSQSPSNKVTEKGKDVELRCDPISGHTALYWYRQSLGQGLEFLIYFQGNSAPDKSGLPSDRFSAERTGGSVSTLTIQRTQQEDSAVYLCASSLSLGYRRGEQFFGPGTRLTVL.

This chain links TRBV3-1 with TRBJ1-1, with D possibly TRBD1 on 5 matching bases. The CDR3 is 13 amino acids. Germline CDR1 is LGHDT and CDR2 is YNNKEL (reference sequence). V dropped 0 bases and J dropped 3 bases, with 5 bases sitting between them. This CDR3 reads CASSQEGDTEAFF. In nucleotides, the CDR3 is TGTGCCAGCAGCCAAGAGGGGGACACTGAAGCTTTCTTT.

This clonotype was found a few times. The rearrangement links TRBV7-2 to TRBJ1-2; no clear D. The CDR3 totals 14 residues. V dropped 5 bases and J dropped 4 bases, with 14 bases sitting between them. CDR1 and CDR2 from the germline V gene are SGHTA and FQGNSA. DNA of the CDR3: TGTGCCAGCAGCCCAGTTGGAGGAGGCTATGGCTACACCTTC. Amino acids: CASSPVGGGYGYTF. Using reference TRBV7-2 and TRBJ1-2 for the parts outside the CDR3, the full variable domain is GAGVSQSPSNKVTEKGKDVELRCDPISGHTALYWYRQSLGQGLEFLIYFQGNSAPDKSGLPSDRFSAERTGGSVSTLTIQRTQQEDSAVYLCASSPVGGGYGYTFGSGTRLTVV.

Only a few counts were recorded for this clonotype. The V gene is TRBV7-9, the J gene TRBJ2-2, with 7 bases matching TRBD2. V lost 6 bases to trimming and J lost 4 bases; unmatched junction nucleotides: 5. CDR3 length: 14 residues. CDR1 and CDR2 from the germline V gene are SEHNR and FQNEAQ (reference sequence). This CDR3 is CASSGRVGTGELFF. The CDR3 DNA is TGTGCCAGCAGTGGGAGGGTAGGCACCGGGGAGCTGTTTTTT.

The chain employs TRBV7-8 and TRBJ2-7, with D maybe TRBD2 (6 bases). CDR1 is SGHVS and CDR2 is FQNEAQ in the germline V gene. The CDR3 has 15 amino acids. V gave up 5 bases and J gave up 2 bases, with 16 bases separating them. DNA of the CDR3: TGTGCCAGCAGCCCTAGGCGGGGAGTAACCTACGAGCAGTACTTC. Its translation: CASSPRRGVTYEQYF.

This rearrangement joins TRBV7-3 to TRBJ2-3; D possibly matches TRBD1 or TRBD2 (5 bases each). This CDR3 is 15 amino acids long. Germline loops: CDR1 SGHTA, CDR2 FQGTGA. The V gene lost 2 bases and the J gene lost 1 base, with 10 bases spanning the gap. The CDR3 bases are TGTGCCAGCAGCTTAGGCGTGGGGGGCACAGATACGCAGTATTTT. Protein: CASSLGVGGTDTQYF.